This T cell receptor (beta chain) was recovered during a study of cytomegalovirus exposure and HLA in healthy donors (dated by TCRdb to 2017 to 2019). Background for the entire study: A later analysis indicated that the roughly 130 validation repertoires were generated on the platform also employed for the 666 repertoires of the first cohort. The study was designed to test whether signatures of past pathogen exposure could be identified by cataloging public T cell receptors. A separate validation cohort of 90 to 150 different subjects was used in addition to the 666-subject first cohort. The study combined high-throughput TCR immunosequencing, statistical association of individual TCRs with disease status, and machine learning to predict cytomegalovirus infection status. Points the paper makes about the study in general: In vitro tests confirmed that a few of the cytomegalovirus-associated TCR beta chains recognize cytomegalovirus antigens. Subsequent analysis determined that TCRs grouped into clusters in the first cohort also showed a tendency toward co-occurrence across the 130 or so validation repertoires, and approximately 93% of cluster scores exceeded 0. According to the authors, the approach could potentially be generalized to other disease states and immunological phenotypes. Most TCR sequences were seen in very few donors, while some public TCRs were found in many individuals. The validation cohort had no HLA typing available for a later analysis, so co-occurrence within that cohort was assessed over all 120 or so repertoires. In both the original and validation cohorts, the classifier was reported to diagnose cytomegalovirus status with high specificity and sensitivity. The study listed 150 to 200 TCR beta chains as associated with cytomegalovirus.

Libraries came from the immunoSEQ multiplex PCR assay. The authors' analysis ran thus. A statistical classification framework was built to diagnose cytomegalovirus status from the catalog of TCR beta chain sequences. The clones in this table, taken by TCRdb from immuneACCESS, are in-frame only. Not every clone is retained; where verified, under half of the shortfall comes from an unresolved V gene, and the cause of the rest is unknown. That table is the source of V, J and clone size, and D and trimming were worked out from the DNA. For this sample there are some 290,000 clones; roughly 86% appear just once. The ten largest make up approximately 0.96% of the sample. The donors were included in the validation cohort of over a hundred subjects, a group kept apart from the roughly 700-subject first cohort. Relative to germline, V is missing 3 bases and J is missing 9 bases, with 4 bases of the junction outside any gene match. The CDR3, from cysteine to phenylalanine, totals 12 residues. The read is trimmed to its CDR3 DNA, 36 bases read in frame from base 1. The germline V gene (reference sequence) supplies CDR1 SGHNT and CDR2 YYREEE.

As regards this clone: What antigen it recognizes has not been identified. Per-base qualities were not stored, and no clone one base away is much larger.

The sample consisted of PBMCs. This TCR derives from a man aged 25-40 years in good health and CMV-seronegative. The V and J genes are TRBV5-4 and TRBJ1-2, and 8 bases in between align with TRBD1. CDR3 protein: CASSSDRGSYTF. In nucleotide form, the sequence is TGTGCCAGCAGCTCCGACAGGGGTAGCTACACCTTC. Joined to the reference TRBV5-4 and TRBJ1-2 proteins, this CDR3 gives the full variable domain: ETGVTQSPTHLIKTRGQQVTLRCSSQSGHNTVSWYQQALGQGPQFIFQYYREEENGRGNFPPRFSGLQFPNYSSELNVNALELDDSALYLCASSSDRGSYTFGSGTRLTVV.